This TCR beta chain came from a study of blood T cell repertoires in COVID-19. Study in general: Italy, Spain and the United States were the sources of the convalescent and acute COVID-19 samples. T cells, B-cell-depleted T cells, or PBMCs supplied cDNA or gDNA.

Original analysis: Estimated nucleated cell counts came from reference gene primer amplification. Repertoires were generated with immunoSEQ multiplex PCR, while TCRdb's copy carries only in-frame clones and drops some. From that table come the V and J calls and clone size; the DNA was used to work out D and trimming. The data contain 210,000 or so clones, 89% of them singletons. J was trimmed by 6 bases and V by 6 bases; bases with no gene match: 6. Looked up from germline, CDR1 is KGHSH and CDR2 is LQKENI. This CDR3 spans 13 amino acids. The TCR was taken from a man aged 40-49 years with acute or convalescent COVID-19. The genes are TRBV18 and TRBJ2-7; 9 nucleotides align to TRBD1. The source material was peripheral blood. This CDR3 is CASSRDRGSEQYF. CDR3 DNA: TGTGCCAGCTCTCGCGACAGGGGGAGCGAGCAGTACTTC.